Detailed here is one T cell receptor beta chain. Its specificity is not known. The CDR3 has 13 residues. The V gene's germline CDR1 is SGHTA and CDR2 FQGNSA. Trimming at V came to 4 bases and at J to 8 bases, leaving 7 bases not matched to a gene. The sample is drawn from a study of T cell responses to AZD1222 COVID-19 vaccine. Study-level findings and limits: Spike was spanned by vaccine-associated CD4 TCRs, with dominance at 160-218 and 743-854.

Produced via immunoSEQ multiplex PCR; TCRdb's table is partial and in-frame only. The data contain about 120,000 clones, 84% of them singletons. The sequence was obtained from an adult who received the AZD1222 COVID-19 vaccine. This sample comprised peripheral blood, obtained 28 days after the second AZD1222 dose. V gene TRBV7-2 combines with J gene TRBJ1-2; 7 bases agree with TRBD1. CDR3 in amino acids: CASSSQGGEGYTF. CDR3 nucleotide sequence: TGTGCCAGCAGCTCTCAGGGGGGAGAGGGCTACACCTTC.